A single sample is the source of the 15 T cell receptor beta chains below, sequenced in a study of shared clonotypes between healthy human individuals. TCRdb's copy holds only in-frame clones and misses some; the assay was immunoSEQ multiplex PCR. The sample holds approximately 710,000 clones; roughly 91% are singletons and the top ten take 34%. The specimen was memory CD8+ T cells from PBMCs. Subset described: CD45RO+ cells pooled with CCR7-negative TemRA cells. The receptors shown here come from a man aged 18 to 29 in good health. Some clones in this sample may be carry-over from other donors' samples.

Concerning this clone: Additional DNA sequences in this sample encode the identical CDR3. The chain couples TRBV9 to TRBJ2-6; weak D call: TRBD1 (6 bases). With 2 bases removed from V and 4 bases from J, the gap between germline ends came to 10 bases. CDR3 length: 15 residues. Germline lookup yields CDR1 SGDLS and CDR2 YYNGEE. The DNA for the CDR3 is TGTGCCAGCAGCGTTGGGGGCTCCGGGGCCAACGTCCTGACTTTC. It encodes CASSVGGSGANVLTF.

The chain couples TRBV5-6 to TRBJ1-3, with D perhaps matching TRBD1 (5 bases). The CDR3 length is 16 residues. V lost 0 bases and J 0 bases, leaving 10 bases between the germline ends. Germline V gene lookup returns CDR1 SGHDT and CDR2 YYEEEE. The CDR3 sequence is CASSLAGALSGNTIYF. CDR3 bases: TGTGCCAGCAGCTTGGCTGGGGCACTCTCTGGAAACACCATATATTTT. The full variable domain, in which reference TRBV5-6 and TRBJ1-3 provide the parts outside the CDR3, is DAGVTQSPTHLIKTRGQQVTLRCSPKSGHDTVSWYQQALGQGPQFIFQYYEEEERQRGNFPDRFSGHQFPNYSSELNVNALLLGDSALYLCASSLAGALSGNTIYFGEGSWLTVV.

The CDR3 reads CAWSVLVWDEQFF. The CDR3 nucleotides read TGTGCCTGGAGTGTACTGGTTTGGGATGAGCAGTTCTTC. This chain uses TRBV30 with TRBJ2-1; D gene unclear. Deletions cut 0 bases from V and 8 bases from J, with 11 bases between. The CDR3 loop spans 13 amino acids. Germline CDR1 GTSNPN, CDR2 SVGIG (reference sequence).

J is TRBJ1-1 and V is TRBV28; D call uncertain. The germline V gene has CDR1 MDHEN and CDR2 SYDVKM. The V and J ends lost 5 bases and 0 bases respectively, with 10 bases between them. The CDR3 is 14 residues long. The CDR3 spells CASSRPTLNTEAFF. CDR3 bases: TGTGCCAGCAGTCGTCCGACCCTGAACACTGAAGCTTTCTTT.

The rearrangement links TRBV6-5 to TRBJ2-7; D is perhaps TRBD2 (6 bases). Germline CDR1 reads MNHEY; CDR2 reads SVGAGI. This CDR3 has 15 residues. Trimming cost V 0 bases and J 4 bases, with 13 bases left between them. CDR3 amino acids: CASSYSRAGGYEQYF. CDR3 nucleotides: TGTGCCAGCAGTTACTCGAGGGCCGGAGGGTACGAGCAGTACTTC.

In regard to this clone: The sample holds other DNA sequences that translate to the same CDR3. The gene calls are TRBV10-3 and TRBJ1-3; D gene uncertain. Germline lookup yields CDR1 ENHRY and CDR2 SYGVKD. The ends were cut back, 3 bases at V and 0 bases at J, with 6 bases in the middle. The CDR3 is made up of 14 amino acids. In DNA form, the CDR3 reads TGTGCCATCAGTGACCGAGACTCTGGAAACACCATATATTTT. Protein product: CAISDRDSGNTIYF.

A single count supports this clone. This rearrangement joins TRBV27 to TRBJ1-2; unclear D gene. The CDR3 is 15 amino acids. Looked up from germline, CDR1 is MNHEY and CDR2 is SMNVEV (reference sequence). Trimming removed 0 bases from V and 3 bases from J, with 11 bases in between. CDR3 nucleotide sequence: TGTGCCAGCAGTTTATCGTCGTCTCACTACTATGGCTACACCTTC. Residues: CASSLSSSHYYGYTF.

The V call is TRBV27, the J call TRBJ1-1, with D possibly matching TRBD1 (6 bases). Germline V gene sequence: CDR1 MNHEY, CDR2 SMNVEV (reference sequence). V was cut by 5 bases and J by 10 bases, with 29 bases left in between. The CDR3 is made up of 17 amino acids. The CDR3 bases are TGTGCCAGCAGTCCCCGGACAGTGTTTGGCGGGTCGTCCGTAGCTTTCTTT. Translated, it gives CASSPRTVFGGSSVAFF.

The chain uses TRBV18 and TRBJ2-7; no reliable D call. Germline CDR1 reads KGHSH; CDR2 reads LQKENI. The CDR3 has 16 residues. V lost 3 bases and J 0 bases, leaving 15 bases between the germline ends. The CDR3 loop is CASSPGSYTPSYEQYF. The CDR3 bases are TGTGCCAGCTCACCGGGTTCGTATACACCCTCCTACGAGCAGTACTTC.

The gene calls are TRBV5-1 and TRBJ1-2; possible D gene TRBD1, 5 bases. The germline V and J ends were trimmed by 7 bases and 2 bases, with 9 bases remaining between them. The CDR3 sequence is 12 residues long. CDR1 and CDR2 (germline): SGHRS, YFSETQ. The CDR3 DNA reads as TGCGCCAGCCGGGACGGAAACTATGGCTACACCTTC. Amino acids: CASRDGNYGYTF.

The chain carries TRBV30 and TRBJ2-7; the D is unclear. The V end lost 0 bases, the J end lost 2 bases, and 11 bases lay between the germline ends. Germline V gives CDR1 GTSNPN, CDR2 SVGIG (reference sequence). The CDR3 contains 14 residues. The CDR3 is CAWSVVDGPYEQYF. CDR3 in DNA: TGTGCCTGGAGTGTGGTGGACGGACCCTACGAGCAGTACTTC.

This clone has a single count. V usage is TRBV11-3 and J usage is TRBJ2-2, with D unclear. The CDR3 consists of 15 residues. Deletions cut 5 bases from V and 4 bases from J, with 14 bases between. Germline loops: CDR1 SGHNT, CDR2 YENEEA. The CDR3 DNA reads TGTGCCAGCAGCCCCACGTGGCAGCCCACCGGGGAGCTGTTTTTT. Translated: CASSPTWQPTGELFF.

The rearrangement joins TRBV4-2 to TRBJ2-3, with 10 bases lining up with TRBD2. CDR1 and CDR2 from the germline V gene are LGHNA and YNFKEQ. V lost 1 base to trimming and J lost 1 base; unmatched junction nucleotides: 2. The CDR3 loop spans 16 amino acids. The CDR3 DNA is TGTGCCAGCAGCCAAGCCCTAGCGGGAGGCACAGATACGCAGTATTTT. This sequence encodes CASSQALAGGTDTQYF.

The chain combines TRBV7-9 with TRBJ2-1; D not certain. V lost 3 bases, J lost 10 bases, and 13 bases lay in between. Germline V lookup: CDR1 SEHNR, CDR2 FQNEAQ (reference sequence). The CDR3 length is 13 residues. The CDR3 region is CASSFEGLGEQFF. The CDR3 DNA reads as TGTGCCAGCAGCTTTGAAGGGCTTGGCGAGCAGTTCTTC. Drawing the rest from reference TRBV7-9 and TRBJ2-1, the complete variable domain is DTGVSQNPRHKITKRGQNVTFRCDPISEHNRLYWYRQTLGQGPEFLTYFQNEAQLEKSRLLSDRFSAERPKGSFSTLEIQRTEQGDSAMYLCASSFEGLGEQFFGPGTRLTVL.

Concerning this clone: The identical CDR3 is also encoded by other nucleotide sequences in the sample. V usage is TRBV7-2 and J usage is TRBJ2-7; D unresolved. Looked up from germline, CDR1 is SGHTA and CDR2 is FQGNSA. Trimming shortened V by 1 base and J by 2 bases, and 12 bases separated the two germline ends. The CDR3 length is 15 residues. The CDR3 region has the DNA TGTGCCAGCAGCTTAGTGGCAGGCGGCGCCTACGAGCAGTACTTC. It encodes CASSLVAGGAYEQYF.